Shown below are 30 T cell receptor beta chains from a single sample sequenced in a study of blood T cell repertoires in COVID-19 (dated by TCRdb to 2020 to 2022). Library creation used the immunoSEQ multiplex PCR assay. Sourced from immuneACCESS, this table was stored by TCRdb with only in-frame sequences that have V and J called. A share of the clones is absent; for the studies checked, an unresolved V gene accounts for under half, and the remainder has no known explanation. A total of about 190,000 clones appear in this sample, 82% of them only once. The top ten hold about 5.5% of the sample. The sequenced sample consisted of PBMCs or T cells enriched from blood (not recorded which). These receptors all come from a woman aged 60-70 years with acute COVID-19.

This clone came up many times. The chain links TRBV15 to TRBJ1-2; TRBD1 agrees at 9 bases. Per germline, CDR1 LNHNV and CDR2 YYDKDF (reference sequence). This CDR3 contains 14 residues. Unmatched junction bases numbered 5, after V lost 5 bases and J lost 4 bases. The CDR3 DNA is TGTGCCACCAGCTCCCAGACAGGGGGCTATGGCTACACCTTC. This codes for CATSSQTGGYGYTF. The variable domain in full, with the rest retrieved from reference TRBV15 and TRBJ1-2, is DAMVIQNPRYQVTQFGKPVTLSCSQTLNHNVMYWYQQKSSQAPKLLFHYYDKDFNNEADTPDNFQSRRPNTSFCFLDIRSPGLGDTAMYLCATSSQTGGYGYTFGSGTRLTVV.

The chain employs TRBV2 and TRBJ2-3, with D possibly TRBD2 on 5 matching bases. The CDR3 is 15 amino acids. Trimming removed 8 bases at V and 4 bases at J, with 19 bases between. Germline CDR1 SNHLY, CDR2 FYNNEI. CDR3 nucleotides: TGTGCCAGCTCTAAGAGCGGCTACATGCCAGATACGCAGTATTTT. The encoded protein is CASSKSGYMPDTQYF.

The V gene is TRBV11-2, the J gene TRBJ2-1, with 8 bases identical to TRBD2. CDR1 is SGHAT, CDR2 FQNNGV, per germline. The CDR3 runs to 15 residues. The V and J ends lost 3 bases and 6 bases, in that order; junction bases with no gene match: 7. Written as DNA, the CDR3 is TGTGCCAGCAGCTTGGGACTAGGCGAATTCAATGAGCAGTTCTTC. It yields the protein CASSLGLGEFNEQFF.

The V and J genes are TRBV4-3 and TRBJ1-6, with D possibly TRBD1 on 6 matching bases. This CDR3 has 17 residues. In germline, CDR1 is LGHNA, CDR2 YSLEER. Trimming removed 3 bases at V and 6 bases at J, with 18 bases between. The CDR3 reads CASSHIAGELGNSPLHF. The CDR3 nucleotides read TGCGCCAGCAGCCATATAGCAGGGGAGTTGGGTAATTCACCCCTCCACTTT.

The chain combines TRBV19 with TRBJ1-3; TRBD1 agrees at 7 bases. This CDR3 spans 17 amino acids. Germline V gene sequence: CDR1 LNHDA, CDR2 SQIVND (reference sequence). J lost 0 bases, V lost 7 bases, and 12 bases had no gene match. The CDR3 loop reads CASKFGAGGLSGNTIYF. The CDR3 coding sequence is TGTGCCAGTAAATTTGGGGCAGGGGGACTCTCTGGAAACACCATATATTTT.

The chain links TRBV3-1 (or the pseudogene TRBV3-2) to TRBJ1-2; unclear D gene. V dropped 1 base and J dropped 6 bases, with 9 bases sitting between them. Germline CDR1 and CDR2: LGHDT and YNNKEL (reference sequence). This CDR3 has 13 amino acids. As DNA, the CDR3 is TGTGCCAGCAGCCAAGTAGGAGTGGATGGCTACACCTTC. It translates to CASSQVGVDGYTF.

V and J are TRBV18 and TRBJ1-1, with 10 bases matching TRBD1. The CDR3 is made up of 15 amino acids. The V gene end was trimmed by 2 bases and the J gene end by 5 bases; junction bases not matched to a gene: 5. Germline CDR1 is KGHSH and CDR2 is LQKENI. This chain's CDR3 is CASSPTGTGETEAFF. The CDR3 coding sequence is TGTGCCAGCTCACCAACCGGGACAGGGGAGACTGAAGCTTTCTTT.

The chain joins TRBV2 to TRBJ2-1; 10 nucleotides line up with TRBD2. The V segment lost 7 bases and the J segment 8 bases; nucleotides outside the gene matches: 8. The CDR3 covers 14 residues. Looked up from germline, CDR1 is SNHLY and CDR2 is FYNNEI. The CDR3 DNA reads TGTGCCAGCACCGAGCGGGGGGGCCCCTATGAGCAGTTCTTC. Amino acid sequence: CASTERGGPYEQFF. The full variable domain, its missing parts supplied by reference TRBV2 and TRBJ2-1, is EPEVTQTPSHQVTQMGQEVILRCVPISNHLYFYWYRQILGQKVEFLVSFYNNEISEKSEIFDDQFSVERPDGSNFTLKIRSTKLEDSAMYFCASTERGGPYEQFFGPGTRLTVL.

The V and J genes are TRBV7-9 and TRBJ2-6; D call uncertain. V was clipped by 5 bases and J by 2 bases, with 13 bases between them. The V gene's germline CDR1 is SEHNR and CDR2 FQNEAQ (reference sequence). The CDR3 runs to 16 residues. CDR3 DNA: TGTGCCAGCAGCGAGAACCAGGTGGCTGGGGCCAACGTCCTGACTTTC. Protein product: CASSENQVAGANVLTF.

On this clone: Other DNA sequences of this sample code for an identical CDR3. This chain joins TRBV5-1 and TRBJ2-3; 15 bases are a match to TRBD2. Germline CDR1 reads SGHRS; CDR2 reads YFSETQ. The trim removed 4 bases at V and 6 bases at J, leaving 3 bases unmatched. The CDR3 has 15 residues. CDR3 residues: CASSRTSGRADTQYF. CDR3 nucleotide sequence: TGCGCCAGCAGCAGGACTAGCGGGAGGGCGGATACGCAGTATTTT.

This sequence joins TRBV7-9 and TRBJ2-5; 7 bases align to TRBD2. The germline CDR1 and CDR2 sequences are SEHNR and FQNEAQ (reference sequence). The CDR3 covers 12 residues. J gave up 5 bases and V 6 bases, and 3 bases lay outside the gene matches. CDR3 DNA sequence: TGTGCCAGCAGTTACGGGGGGGAGACCCAGTACTTC. Translating gives CASSYGGETQYF. Complete variable domain (other parts from reference TRBV7-9 and TRBJ2-5): DTGVSQNPRHKITKRGQNVTFRCDPISEHNRLYWYRQTLGQGPEFLTYFQNEAQLEKSRLLSDRFSAERPKGSFSTLEIQRTEQGDSAMYLCASSYGGETQYFGPGTRLLVL.

J is TRBJ2-2 and V is TRBV6-5; 10 nucleotides align to TRBD2. After removal of 4 bases from V and 1 base from J, the junction contained 3 bases not matched to a gene. Germline-derived CDR1 and CDR2 are MNHEY and SVGAGI. The CDR3 covers 16 residues. The CDR3 is CASSSSGRGNTGELFF. In nucleotides, the CDR3 is TGTGCCAGCAGTTCGAGCGGGAGGGGGAACACCGGGGAGCTGTTTTTT.

The chain combines TRBV6-4 with TRBJ2-7, with D perhaps TRBD1 (6 bases). Trimming stripped 4 bases from V and 3 bases from J, with 7 bases between. This CDR3 comprises 12 residues. Germline-derived CDR1 and CDR2 are MRHNA and SNTAGT. Here the CDR3 reads CASSVQGYEQYF. CDR3 bases: TGTGCCAGCAGTGTACAGGGCTACGAGCAGTACTTC.

The chain couples TRBV5-1 to TRBJ1-5, with a possible D match to TRBD1 (6 bases). V was shortened by 3 bases and J by 4 bases, with 8 bases between the two germline ends. Germline lookup yields CDR1 SGHRS and CDR2 YFSETQ. This CDR3 region has 13 residues. The CDR3 DNA is TGCGCCAGCAGCTGGGACACTAATCAGCCCCAGCATTTT. Translation: CASSWDTNQPQHF.

This chain links TRBV5-4 with TRBJ2-2, with TRBD2 matching over 8 bases. This CDR3 has 15 residues. Germline assignment: CDR1 SGHNT and CDR2 YYREEE (reference sequence). V lost 4 bases, J lost 5 bases, and 7 bases stayed unmatched. In DNA form, the CDR3 reads TGTGCCAGCAGCCTGCCGGGACTAGTGACCGGGGAGCTGTTTTTT. This translates into CASSLPGLVTGELFF. Supplemented by reference TRBV5-4 and TRBJ2-2, the full variable domain reads ETGVTQSPTHLIKTRGQQVTLRCSSQSGHNTVSWYQQALGQGPQFIFQYYREEENGRGNFPPRFSGLQFPNYSSELNVNALELDDSALYLCASSLPGLVTGELFFGEGSRLTVL.

The V call is TRBV24-1, the J call TRBJ2-2, with 9 positions matching TRBD1. CDR3 length equals 17 residues. J gave up 2 bases and V 5 bases, and 8 bases lay outside the gene matches. The germline gives CDR1 KGHDR, CDR2 SFDVKD. CDR3 loop: CATSAPGQGSNTGELFF. For the CDR3, the DNA is TGTGCCACCAGTGCCCCCGGACAGGGGTCTAACACCGGGGAGCTGTTTTTT.

This clone was seen a few times. This chain joins TRBV4-1 and TRBJ2-5; D possibly corresponds to TRBD1 (5 bases). Germline CDR1 reads MGHRA; CDR2 reads YSYEKL. Deletions cut 0 bases from V and 1 base from J, with 9 bases between. This CDR3 comprises 15 residues. The CDR3 sequence: CASSQDGAAQETQYF. In nucleotides, the CDR3 is TGCGCCAGCAGCCAAGATGGGGCAGCCCAAGAGACCCAGTACTTC.

This clone has more than one count but fewer than ten. This chain connects TRBV12-3 or TRBV12-4 to TRBJ1-5; a weak D match, TRBD1 (5 bases). V lost 8 bases and J 6 bases, leaving 14 bases between the germline ends. CDR3 length: 13 amino acids. CDR3 sequence: CASGRGEAQPQHF. CDR3 coding DNA: TGTGCCAGCGGCCGGGGGGAAGCTCAGCCCCAGCATTTT.

J is TRBJ1-3 and V is TRBV7-2; a weak D match, TRBD1 (6 bases). In germline, CDR1 is SGHTA, CDR2 FQGNSA. The CDR3 has 17 amino acids. Deletions cut 1 base from V and 0 bases from J, with 13 bases between. CDR3 in amino acids: CASSLGGQPSSGNTIYF. For the CDR3, the DNA is TGTGCCAGCAGCTTAGGCGGACAGCCAAGCTCTGGAAACACCATATATTTT.

V is TRBV7-9 and J is TRBJ1-2; D gene unclear. Germline CDR1 reads SEHNR; CDR2 reads FQNEAQ (reference sequence). The CDR3 sequence is 12 residues long. Trimming stripped 5 bases from V and 5 bases from J, with 9 bases between. The CDR3 bases are TGTGCCAGCAGCCCTCGGGAGTATGGCTACACCTTC. It encodes CASSPREYGYTF.

This clone came up once. This chain connects TRBV28 to TRBJ1-5, with 8 bases lining up with TRBD1. CDR1 is MDHEN, CDR2 SYDVKM, per germline. This CDR3 contains 14 residues. V lost 4 bases, J lost 6 bases, and 5 bases stayed unmatched. CDR3 DNA: TGTGCCAGCAGTTGGGACCAGGGGGCTCAGCCCCAGCATTTT. As protein: CASSWDQGAQPQHF.

The rearrangement uses TRBV28 and TRBJ1-2; D gene ambiguous. The CDR3 is 15 amino acids. Germline CDR1 and CDR2: MDHEN and SYDVKM. Between the trimmed V and J ends, which lost 5 bases and 4 bases, there was a span of 17 bases. CDR3 coding DNA: TGTGCCAGCAGTCCCCAACCGGTGAAGAGCTATGGCTACACCTTC. This translates into CASSPQPVKSYGYTF.

The gene calls are TRBV30 and TRBJ1-3; D ambiguous. CDR3 length: 12 residues. Trimming took off 0 bases at V and 7 bases at J, with 7 bases between the two ends. CDR1 and CDR2 from the germline V gene are GTSNPN and SVGIG (reference sequence). CDR3 region: CAWSVARNTIYF. The DNA of the CDR3 is TGTGCCTGGAGTGTAGCTCGTAACACCATATATTTT.

This chain uses TRBV4-3 with TRBJ2-5; TRBD2 agrees at 15 bases. V trimming: 0 bases; J trimming: 2 bases; junction bases outside the gene matches: 10. This CDR3 has 20 amino acids. Germline V gene lookup returns CDR1 LGHNA and CDR2 YSLEER. This CDR3 is CASSQDWGVGLAGGQETQYF. For the CDR3, the DNA is TGCGCCAGCAGCCAAGATTGGGGAGTCGGACTAGCGGGAGGGCAAGAGACCCAGTACTTC.

J is TRBJ1-2 and V is TRBV7-2; D is ambiguous. This CDR3 has 12 amino acids. Trimming removed 6 bases from V and 5 bases from J, with 10 bases in between. Germline V gene sequence: CDR1 SGHTA, CDR2 FQGNSA. CDR3 protein: CASSRTAYGYTF. CDR3 coding DNA: TGTGCCAGCAGTCGAACCGCGTATGGCTACACCTTC. Drawing the rest from reference TRBV7-2 and TRBJ1-2, the complete variable domain is GAGVSQSPSNKVTEKGKDVELRCDPISGHTALYWYRQSLGQGLEFLIYFQGNSAPDKSGLPSDRFSAERTGGSVSTLTIQRTQQEDSAVYLCASSRTAYGYTFGSGTRLTVV.

The chain links TRBV7-9 to TRBJ2-1, with D tentatively TRBD2 (6 bases). The germline V and J ends were trimmed by 5 bases and 0 bases, with 14 bases remaining between them. The CDR3 totals 16 residues. CDR1 SEHNR and CDR2 FQNEAQ come from the germline V gene (reference sequence). This chain's CDR3 is CASSALRGSSYNEQFF. CDR3 sequence (DNA): TGTGCCAGCAGCGCCCTCCGGGGGAGCTCCTACAATGAGCAGTTCTTC.

The CDR3 here is CASSYNRGGTGELFF. Here the CDR3 DNA reads TGTGCCAGCAGTTATAACAGGGGTGGCACCGGGGAGCTGTTTTTT. The V gene is TRBV6-2 or TRBV6-3, the J gene TRBJ2-2; 7 nucleotides line up with TRBD1. From germline, CDR1 is MNHEY and CDR2 SVGEGT. V trimming: 3 bases; J trimming: 4 bases; junction bases outside the gene matches: 5. The CDR3 sequence is 15 residues long.

This clone occurred once. The V and J genes are TRBV30 and TRBJ1-1; 9 nucleotides agree with TRBD1. The CDR3 is 13 residues long. The junction had 6 bases not matched to a gene; V was cut back by 0 bases and J by 10 bases. Looked up from germline, CDR1 is GTSNPN and CDR2 is SVGIG (reference sequence). Here the CDR3 reads CAWSVQGAIGAFF. The CDR3, as DNA: TGTGCCTGGAGTGTACAGGGGGCCATTGGAGCTTTCTTT.

The chain carries TRBV11-2 and TRBJ2-7, with D tentatively TRBD1 (7 bases). Looked up from germline, CDR1 is SGHAT and CDR2 is FQNNGV. CDR3 length equals 13 residues. Trimming shortened V by 3 bases and J by 4 bases, and 10 bases separated the two germline ends. CDR3 sequence (DNA): TGTGCCAGCAGCTTCGGGGGACAGTACGAGCAGTACGTC. As protein: CASSFGGQYEQYV.

The genes are TRBV4-1 and TRBJ2-5; unclear D gene. V lost 0 bases and J 4 bases, leaving 12 bases between the germline ends. This CDR3 region has 15 residues. The germline CDR1 and CDR2 sequences are MGHRA and YSYEKL. DNA for the CDR3: TGCGCCAGCAGCCAAGATGAACATTTGGTAGAGACCCAGTACTTC. Translating gives CASSQDEHLVETQYF.